This TCR beta chain came from a study of blood T cell repertoires in COVID-19. For the study at large: The samples span acute and convalescent COVID-19 from the United States, Italy and Spain.

Germline CDR1 and CDR2: MNHEY and SVGEGT. This CDR3 contains 15 residues. The V end lost 6 bases, the J end lost 0 bases, and 15 bases lay between the germline ends. Under the authors' procedure: Counts of nucleated cells, estimated from reference gene primer amplification, were obtained. The table came from immunoSEQ multiplex PCR; TCRdb's copy has only in-frame clones and leaves some out. V and J calls and clone size are given by that table; D and trimming were obtained from the DNA. The sample records some 50,000 clones, around 84% being singletons. There are a few counts of this clone. V usage is TRBV6-2 or TRBV6-3 and J usage is TRBJ2-7; D is uncertain. The clonotype comes from a human donor in a cohort sampled during active COVID-19. Material: peripheral blood. The CDR3 here is CASSDFGRSSYEQYF. The DNA of the CDR3 is TGTGCCAGCAGCGACTTCGGCAGAAGCTCCTACGAGCAGTACTTC.